The 11 T cell receptor beta chains in this list originate from one sample, sequenced in a study of metastatic and nonmetastatic thyroid tumors. Each patient went into thyroid surgery without having received any treatment. TCRdb re-clonotyped the PCR reads via MiXCR. The sample records under 30,000 clones, less than 25% being singletons. Sequencing used blood. These receptors came from a female donor with papillary thyroid cancer or a benign thyroid nodule (not recorded which). Some clones in this sample may be carry-over from other donors' samples.

The rearrangement joins TRBV11-2 to TRBJ2-1, with 7 bases aligning to TRBD1. From germline, CDR1 is SGHAT and CDR2 FQNNGV. The CDR3 loop spans 16 amino acids. V gave up 5 bases and J gave up 7 bases; unmatched junction bases: 14. The CDR3 is CASSLGTPGQTNEQFF. In DNA form, the CDR3 reads TGTGCCAGCAGCCTAGGGACCCCGGGACAGACGAATGAGCAGTTCTTC.

By share, this clone ranks as medium-sized (0.01 to 0.1%). The chain combines TRBV7-2 with TRBJ1-2, with a tentative D call TRBD1 (6 bases). Germline CDR1 SGHTA, CDR2 FQGNSA. V was clipped by 2 bases and J by 2 bases, with 18 bases between them. The CDR3 runs 17 residues. This CDR3 reads CASSLFGGGGTNYGYTF. In nucleotides, the CDR3 is TGTGCCAGCAGCTTATTCGGTGGAGGGGGAACCAACTATGGCTACACCTTC.

This clone was counted at least ten times. This chain uses TRBV11-1 with TRBJ2-1, with 11 bases fitting TRBD2. The CDR3 covers 18 residues. The germline V gene encodes CDR1 SGHAT and CDR2 FQDESV (reference sequence). Trimming took 3 bases from V and 0 from J; bases not matched to a gene: 7. CDR3 bases: TGTGCCAGCAGCTTCGCCAGGACTAGCGGGTACTCCTACAATGAGCAGTTCTTC. Translating gives CASSFARTSGYSYNEQFF.

The sample holds many counts of this clone. The chain employs TRBV3-1 and TRBJ1-2, with D uncertain. The ends were cut back, 1 base at V and 4 bases at J, with 13 bases in the middle. Germline V gene data show CDR1 as LGHDT and CDR2 as YNNKEL (reference sequence). The CDR3 contains 15 residues. CDR3 sequence: CASSQGRSLIYGYTF. The CDR3 DNA sequence: TGTGCCAGCAGCCAAGGCAGGAGCCTAATCTATGGCTACACCTTC.

The chain is built from TRBV12-3 or TRBV12-4 and TRBJ2-7, with TRBD1 matching 7 bases. CDR3 length: 14 residues. V trimming: 2 bases; J trimming: 3 bases; junction bases outside the gene matches: 4. CDR3 nucleotide sequence: TGTGCCAGCAGTTTAAGGGGGCCTGGCTACGAGCAGTACTTC. Encoded protein: CASSLRGPGYEQYF.

Many counts were recorded for this clone. The chain carries TRBV10-2 and TRBJ1-2; D may be TRBD1 (5 bases). Germline V gene lookup returns CDR1 WSHSY and CDR2 SAAADI. There are 13 residues in the CDR3. V was clipped by 7 bases and J by 7 bases, with 16 bases between them. DNA for the CDR3: TGCGCCAGCACCCCTCGGGGGACGAGTGGCTACACCTTC. Protein: CASTPRGTSGYTF.

This clone was detected ten times or more. V is TRBV30 and J is TRBJ2-2, with 8 positions matching TRBD2. CDR1 and CDR2 from the germline V gene are GTSNPN and SVGIG (reference sequence). J gave up 3 bases and V 3 bases, and 9 bases lay outside the gene matches. This CDR3 comprises 16 residues. The CDR3 bases are TGTGCCTGGAGCCAACCCAGCGGGAGAGACACCGGGGAGCTGTTTTTT. Translated: CAWSQPSGRDTGELFF.

This clone was seen a few times. At one end the junction does not follow the germline gene, possibly because of a read error. The same CDR3 can be traced to other DNA sequences in this sample. The chain uses TRBV6-1 and TRBJ2-5; D perhaps matches TRBD2 (6 bases). Germline CDR1 MNHNS, CDR2 SASEGT. This CDR3 region has 15 residues. For the CDR3, the DNA is TGTGCCAGCAGTCTCAGAGGACTACCTCAAGAGACCCAATACTTC. Translating it yields CASSLRGLPQETQYF.

This clone was counted ten times or more. The chain carries TRBV4-2 and TRBJ1-4, with a weak D call TRBD1 (5 bases). Germline CDR1 reads LGHNA; CDR2 reads YNFKEQ. Trimming removed 0 bases at V and 7 bases at J, with 12 bases between. The CDR3 consists of 15 residues. The CDR3 region is CASSQDLSGREKLFF. CDR3 nucleotides: TGTGCCAGCAGCCAAGATCTGTCAGGGCGTGAAAAACTGTTTTTT.

Notes on this clone: Other DNA sequences of this sample code for an identical CDR3. CDR3 region: CASTPGGSGHTDTQYF. The CDR3 DNA follows: TGTGCCAGCACACCCGGGGGTAGCGGACACACAGATACGCAGTATTTT. The gene calls are TRBV9 and TRBJ2-3, with a weak D call TRBD2 (6 bases). The V end was cut by 6 bases, the J end by 2 bases, with 19 bases between. The CDR3 consists of 16 residues. CDR1 is SGDLS, CDR2 YYNGEE, per germline.

This clone is medium-sized. The rearrangement joins TRBV6-1 to TRBJ2-7, with D hard to call. CDR3 size: 12 residues. The germline V gene encodes CDR1 MNHNS and CDR2 SASEGT. Trimming stripped 1 base from V and 6 bases from J, with 7 bases between. DNA of the CDR3: TGTGCCAGCAGTGAAGTGGGTCGCGAGCAGTACTTC. Translated: CASSEVGREQYF.